A single TCR beta chain is shown here with its context. This entry comes from a study of CD8 T cells in Susac syndrome. RNA in amounts of roughly 0.5 to 1 ug was reverse transcribed with random hexamers. TCRdb analysed the immunoSEQ multiplex PCR reads with MiXCR anew, one entry per CDR3 protein. This sample carries 330,000 or so distinct CDR3 sequences, about 89% of them seen once, and the ten largest clones take around 0.18%. V was shortened by 5 bases and J by 3 bases, with 8 bases between the two germline ends. Germline loops: CDR1 LGHNA, CDR2 YSLEER. This CDR3 comprises 13 residues. Sequenced input: CD8+ T cells from PBMCs. The V call is TRBV4-3, the J call TRBJ2-1, with TRBD2 as a possible D gene (6 bases). This clonotype was sampled from a human donor with multiple sclerosis. The chain's CDR3 is CASSEDYYNEQFF. CDR3 DNA: TGCGCCAGCAGCGAGGACTACTACAATGAGCAGTTCTTC.